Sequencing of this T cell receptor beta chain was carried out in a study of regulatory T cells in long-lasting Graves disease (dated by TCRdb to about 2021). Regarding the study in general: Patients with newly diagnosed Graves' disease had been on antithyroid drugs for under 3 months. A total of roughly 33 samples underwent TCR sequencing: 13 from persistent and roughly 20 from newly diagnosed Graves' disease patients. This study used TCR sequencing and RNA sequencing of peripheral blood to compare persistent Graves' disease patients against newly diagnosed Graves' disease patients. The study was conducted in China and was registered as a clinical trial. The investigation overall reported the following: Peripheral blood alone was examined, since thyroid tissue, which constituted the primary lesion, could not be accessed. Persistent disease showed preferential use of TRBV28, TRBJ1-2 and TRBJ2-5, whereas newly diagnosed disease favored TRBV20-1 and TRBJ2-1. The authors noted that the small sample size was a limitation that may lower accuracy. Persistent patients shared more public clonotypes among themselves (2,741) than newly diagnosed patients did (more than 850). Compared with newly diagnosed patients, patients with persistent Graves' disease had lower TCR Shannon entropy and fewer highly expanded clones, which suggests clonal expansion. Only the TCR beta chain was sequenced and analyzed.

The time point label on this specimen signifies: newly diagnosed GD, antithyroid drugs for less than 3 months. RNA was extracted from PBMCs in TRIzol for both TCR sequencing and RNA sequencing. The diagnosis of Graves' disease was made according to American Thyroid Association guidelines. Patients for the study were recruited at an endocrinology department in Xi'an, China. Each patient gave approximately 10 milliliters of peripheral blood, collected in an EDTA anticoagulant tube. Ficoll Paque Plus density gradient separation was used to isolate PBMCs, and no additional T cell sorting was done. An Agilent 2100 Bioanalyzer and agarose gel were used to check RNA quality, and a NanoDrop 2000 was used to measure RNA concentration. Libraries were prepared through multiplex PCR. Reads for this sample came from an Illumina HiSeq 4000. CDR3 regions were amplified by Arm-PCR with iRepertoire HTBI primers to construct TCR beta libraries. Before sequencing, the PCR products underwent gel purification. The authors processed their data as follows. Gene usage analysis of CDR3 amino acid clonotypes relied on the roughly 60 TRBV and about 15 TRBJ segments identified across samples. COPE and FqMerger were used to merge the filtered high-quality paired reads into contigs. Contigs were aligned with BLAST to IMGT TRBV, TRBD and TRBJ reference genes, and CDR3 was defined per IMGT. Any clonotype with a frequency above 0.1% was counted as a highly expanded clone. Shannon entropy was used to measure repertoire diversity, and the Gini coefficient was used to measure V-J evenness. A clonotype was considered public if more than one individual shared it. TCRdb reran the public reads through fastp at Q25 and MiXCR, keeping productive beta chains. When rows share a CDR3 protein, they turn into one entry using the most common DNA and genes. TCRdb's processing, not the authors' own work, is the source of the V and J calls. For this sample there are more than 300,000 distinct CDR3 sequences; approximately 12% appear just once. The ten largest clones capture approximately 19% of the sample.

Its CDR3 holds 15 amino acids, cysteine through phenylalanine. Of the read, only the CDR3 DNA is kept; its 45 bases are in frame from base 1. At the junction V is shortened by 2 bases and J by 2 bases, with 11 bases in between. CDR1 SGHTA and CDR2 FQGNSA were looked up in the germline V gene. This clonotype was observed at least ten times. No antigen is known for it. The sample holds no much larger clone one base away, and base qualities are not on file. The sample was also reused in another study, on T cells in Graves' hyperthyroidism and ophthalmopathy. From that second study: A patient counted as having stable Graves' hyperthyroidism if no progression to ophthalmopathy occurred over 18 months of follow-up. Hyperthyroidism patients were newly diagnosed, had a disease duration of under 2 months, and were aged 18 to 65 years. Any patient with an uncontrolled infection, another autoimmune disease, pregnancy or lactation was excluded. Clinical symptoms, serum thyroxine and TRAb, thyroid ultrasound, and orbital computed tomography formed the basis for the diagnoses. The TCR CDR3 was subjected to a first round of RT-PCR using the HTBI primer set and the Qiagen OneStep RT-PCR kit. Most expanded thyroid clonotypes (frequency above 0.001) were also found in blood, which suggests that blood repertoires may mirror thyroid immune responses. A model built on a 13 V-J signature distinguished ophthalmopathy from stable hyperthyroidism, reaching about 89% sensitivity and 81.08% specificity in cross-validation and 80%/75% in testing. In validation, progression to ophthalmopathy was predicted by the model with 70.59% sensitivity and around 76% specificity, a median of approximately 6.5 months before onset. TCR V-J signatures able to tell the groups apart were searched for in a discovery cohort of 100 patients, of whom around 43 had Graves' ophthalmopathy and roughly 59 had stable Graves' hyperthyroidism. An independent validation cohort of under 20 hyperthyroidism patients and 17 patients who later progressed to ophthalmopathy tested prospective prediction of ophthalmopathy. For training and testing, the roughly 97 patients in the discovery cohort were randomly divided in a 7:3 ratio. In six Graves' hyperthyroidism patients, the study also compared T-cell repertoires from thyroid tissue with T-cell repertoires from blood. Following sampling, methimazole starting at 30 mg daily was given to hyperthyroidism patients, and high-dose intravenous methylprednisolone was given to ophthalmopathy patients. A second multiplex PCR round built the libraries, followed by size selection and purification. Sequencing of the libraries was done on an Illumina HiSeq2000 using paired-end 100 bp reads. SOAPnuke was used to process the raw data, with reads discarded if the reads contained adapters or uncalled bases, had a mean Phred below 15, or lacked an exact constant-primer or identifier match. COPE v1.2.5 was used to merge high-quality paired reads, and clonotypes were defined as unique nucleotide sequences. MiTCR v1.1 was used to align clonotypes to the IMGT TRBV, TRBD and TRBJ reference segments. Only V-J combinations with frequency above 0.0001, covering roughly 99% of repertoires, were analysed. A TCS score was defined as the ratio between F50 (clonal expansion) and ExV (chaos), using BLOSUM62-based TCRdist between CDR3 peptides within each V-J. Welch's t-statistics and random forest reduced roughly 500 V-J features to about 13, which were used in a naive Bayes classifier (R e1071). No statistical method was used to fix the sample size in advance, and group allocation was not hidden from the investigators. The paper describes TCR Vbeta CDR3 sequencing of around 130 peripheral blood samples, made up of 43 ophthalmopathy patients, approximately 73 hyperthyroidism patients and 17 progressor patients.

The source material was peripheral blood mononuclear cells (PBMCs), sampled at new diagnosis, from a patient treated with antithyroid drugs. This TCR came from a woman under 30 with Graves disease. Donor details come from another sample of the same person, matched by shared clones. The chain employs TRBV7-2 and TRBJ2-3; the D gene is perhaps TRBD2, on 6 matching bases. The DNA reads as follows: TGTGCCAGCAGCTTAACTAGCTATTACACAGATACGCAGTATTTT. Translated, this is CASSLTSYYTDTQYF.